This record concerns one TCR beta chain sequence. Antigen unknown. TCRdb independently ran MiXCR on the 5' RACE reads; one entry per CDR3 protein. This sample has hundreds of thousands of distinct CDR3 sequences, with less than 15% found just once. V was shortened by 0 bases and J by 1 base, with 13 bases between the two germline ends. The CDR3 spans 17 residues. The V gene's germline CDR1 is MNHEY and CDR2 SVGEGT. This sample was included in a study of T cells after yellow fever vaccination. Study conclusions and caveats: Contamination of FACS-sorted repertoires by abundant clonotypes from the bulk population could occur. Booster samples showed a return of most primary-vaccination clones (under 97% CD4, around 88% CD8).

The sample here was PBMCs, taken on the day of the yellow fever booster vaccination. This sequence was found in a man aged 30-40 years who received the YFV17D yellow fever vaccine. This chain uses TRBV6-2 or TRBV6-3 with TRBJ2-1; no firm D call. The chain's CDR3 is CASSYSPVTYSYNEQFF. In DNA, the CDR3 is TGTGCCAGCAGTTACTCGCCTGTGACCTATTCCTACAATGAGCAGTTCTTC.